These 15 T cell receptor beta chains came from one sample sequenced in a study of tumor-infiltrating lymphocytes in primary liver carcinoma. The template, 500 ng total RNA, yielded TCR beta cDNA made with a constant-region primer. Three-round nested multiplex PCR performed with slightly modified ARM-PCR produced the TCR beta libraries. The first two PCR rounds used TRBV1-TRBV30 primers with a Cbeta primer, around 10 cycles each. TCRdb reprocessed the multiplex PCR reads with MiXCR, giving one entry per CDR3 protein. Of just under 55,000 distinct CDR3 sequences listed, about 80% are singletons. RNA and DNA were co-extracted from approximately 20-30 mg of unsorted bulk tissue. Sequencing input: liver tumor tissue from sampling region 2. Documented subset: tumor region T2, inferior pole. The receptor source for this set is a man aged 40-55 years with primary liver carcinoma and hepatitis B virus infection.

This clonotype was recorded many times. This may stem from a read error, because a much larger clone lies one nucleotide away. The rearrangement joins TRBV7-8 to TRBJ1-4; the D is unclear. V dropped 4 bases and J dropped 5 bases, with 17 bases sitting between them. This CDR3 spans 16 amino acids. Germline CDR1 reads SGHVS; CDR2 reads FQNEAQ. Here the CDR3 reads CASSSSRDWQNEKLFF. The CDR3 region has the DNA TGTGCCAGCAGCTCATCCCGGGATTGGCAAAATGAAAAACTGTTTTTT.

In regard to this clonotype: This CDR3 fails to terminate in the conserved phenylalanine or tryptophan, so it likely reflects a read error. The chain joins TRBV11-2 to TRBJ1-6; the match to TRBD1 covers 8 bases. This CDR3 spans 15 amino acids. Germline CDR1 is SGHAT and CDR2 is FQNNGV. The DNA of the CDR3 is TGTGCCAGTAGCTTGATCGGACAGGGCAATTCACCCCTCCACTTA. Translated: CASSLIGQGNSPLHL.

The chain recombines TRBV6-5 with TRBJ1-2; D uncertain. Trimming removed 7 bases from V and 5 bases from J, with 14 bases in between. The V gene's germline CDR1 is MNHEY and CDR2 SVGAGI. The CDR3 consists of 13 residues. The CDR3 sequence is CASNKDKGYGYTF. CDR3 nucleotides: TGTGCCAGCAATAAAGACAAGGGTTATGGCTACACCTTC.

As concerns this clonotype: At one end the junction does not follow the germline gene, possibly because of a read error. The chain recombines TRBV15 with TRBJ2-1; D is possibly TRBD1 or TRBD2 (5 bases each). CDR3 length: 16 amino acids. Germline CDR1 is LNHNV and CDR2 is YYDKDF (reference sequence). The CDR3 protein is CATSTRLGPGLHEQFF. The DNA of the CDR3 is TGTGCTACCAGCACGAGACTGGGACCGGGGCTCCATGAGCAGTTCTTC. Filled out from reference TRBV15 and TRBJ2-1, the complete variable domain reads DAMVIQNPRYQVTQFGKPVTLSCSQTLNHNVMYWYQQKSSQAPKLLFHYYDKDFNNEADTPDNFQSRRPNTSFCFLDIRSPGLGDTAMYLCATSTRLGPGLHEQFFGPGTRLTVL.

On this clonotype: In this CDR3 the conserved last residue, phenylalanine or tryptophan, is missing, so a read error is likely. This chain joins TRBV11-3 and TRBJ2-5; 7 nucleotides agree with TRBD1. The CDR3 loop spans 14 amino acids. J lost 11 bases, V lost 5 bases, and 14 bases had no gene match. Looked up from germline, CDR1 is SGHNT and CDR2 is YENEEA. Here the CDR3 DNA reads TGTGCCAGCAGCACCGGGACAGCGCATGGTACACAGTACCTC. Amino acids: CASSTGTAHGTQYL.

Note on this clonotype: A read error may produce the germline difference seen at one junction end. V usage is TRBV6-2 or TRBV6-3 and J usage is TRBJ2-5, with D maybe TRBD1 (6 bases). Germline loops: CDR1 MNHEY, CDR2 SVGEGT. This CDR3 comprises 14 residues. As DNA, the CDR3 is TGTGCCAGCACAGAACAGGGACCCCAAGAGACCCGGTACTTC. This codes for CASTEQGPQETRYF.

Turning to this clonotype: Its ends do not fully match the called genes, so a read error is possible. The chain uses TRBV11-1 and TRBJ2-5; tentatively, D is TRBD1 (6 bases). The CDR3 runs 17 residues. Germline V gene sequence: CDR1 SGHAT, CDR2 FQDESV (reference sequence). CDR3 nucleotide sequence: TGTGCTAGCAGCTTAGTAAAAGGTGGACAGTTCCACGGGACCCAGTACTTC. The encoded protein is CASSLVKGGQFHGTQYF.

This clonotype came up many times. The J gene is TRBJ1-1, the V gene TRBV16; TRBD1 is a possible D gene (5 bases). Trimming took 8 bases from V and 1 from J, leaving 11 bases between them. Per the germline V gene, CDR1 is KGHSY and CDR2 is FQNENV. The CDR3 loop spans 13 amino acids. CDR3 DNA sequence: TGTGCCAGCTCCTGGGGGGGGAACACTGAAGCTTTCTTT. This encodes CASSWGGNTEAFF.

This clonotype was detected many times. This chain joins TRBV28 and TRBJ2-1, with D perhaps matching TRBD2 (5 bases). Germline loops: CDR1 MDHEN, CDR2 SYDVKM. The CDR3 is made up of 14 amino acids. Deletions cut 5 bases from V and 0 bases from J, with 8 bases between. As DNA, the CDR3 is TGTGCCAGCAGTAAGCGGAACTCCTACAATGAGCAGTTCTTC. As protein: CASSKRNSYNEQFF.

The chain joins TRBV11-2 to TRBJ1-2; weak D call: TRBD1 (6 bases). The CDR3 is 14 residues long. V lost 7 bases and J 4 bases, leaving 16 bases between the germline ends. CDR1 and CDR2 from the germline V gene are SGHAT and FQNNGV. In nucleotides, the CDR3 is TGTGCCAGCAAAGATAGGGACACAACCTATGGCTACACCTTC. Protein: CASKDRDTTYGYTF.

On this clonotype: The junction and the germline gene differ at one end; a read error may be behind it. J is TRBJ2-1 and V is TRBV6-6; D call uncertain. CDR3 size: 15 residues. The V gene's germline CDR1 is MNHNY and CDR2 SVGAGI (reference sequence). The CDR3 nucleotides read TGTGCCTGCAGTTACTTGATTAGCATTAATAGTGAGCAGTTCTTC. Translation gives CACSYLISINSEQFF.

V gene TRBV6-1 combines with J gene TRBJ2-1; D possibly corresponds to TRBD2 (6 bases). Trimming shortened V by 2 bases and J by 10 bases, and 15 bases separated the two germline ends. The germline gives CDR1 MNHNS, CDR2 SASEGT. The CDR3 runs to 14 residues. The CDR3 DNA is TGTGCCAGCAGTGAACTCGACAAGGGAGGAGAGCAGTTCTTC. Amino acid sequence: CASSELDKGGEQFF.

The table lists this clonotype with many counts. This chain links TRBV29-1 with TRBJ2-1; D is ambiguous. Germline V gene data show CDR1 as SQVTM and CDR2 as ANQGSEA. Trimming shortened V by 4 bases and J by 6 bases, and 16 bases separated the two germline ends. The CDR3 is made up of 14 amino acids. CDR3 protein: CSVARTPQFNEQFF. The DNA of the CDR3 is TGCAGCGTTGCCCGGACGCCTCAATTCAATGAGCAGTTCTTC.

On this clonotype: One end of the junction varies from germline; a read error may be responsible. CDR3 sequence: CSVEDQEAIPSYEQYF. The CDR3 DNA sequence: TGCAGCGTTGAAGATCAAGAGGCCATCCCTTCCTACGAACAGTACTTC. The chain couples TRBV29-1 to TRBJ2-7, with D unresolved. This CDR3 contains 16 residues. From germline, CDR1 is SQVTM and CDR2 ANQGSEA.

This clonotype was found once. One end of the junction does not line up with germline, which may come from a read error. The genes are TRBV6-2 or TRBV6-3 and TRBJ1-1; D gene unclear. This CDR3 has 13 amino acids. Germline lookup yields CDR1 MNHEY and CDR2 SVGEGT. The CDR3 is CASKQELNAEAFF. The CDR3 region has the DNA TGTGCCAGCAAGCAGGAATTGAACGCTGAAGCTTTCTTT.